A selection of T cell receptor beta chains follows, all from one sample in a study of cytomegalovirus exposure and HLA in healthy donors. Measured with immunoSEQ multiplex PCR; TCRdb has only the in-frame clones, and not every one. The table records about 120,000 clones, 80% of them present only once. Material: PBMCs. The receptors derive from a female donor in good health and CMV-seropositive. The CDR3 runs from the conserved cysteine through the conserved F or W. Each record gives: clone size, J gene, V gene, D gene, CDR3 DNA, CDR3 protein. D genes are given only for firm matches. Size values are once, few and many counts, or a class for expanded clones, and some rows have none.

NA | TRBJ2-2 | TRBV9 | NA | TGTGCCAGCAGCGAGACGGGTGGGACTGACGGGTGGACCGGGGAGCTGTTTTTT | CASSETGGTDGWTGELFF
NA | TRBJ1-6 | TRBV27 | NA | TGTGCCAGCAGTTTAACCCGGGGCTCCTATAATTCACCCCTCCACTTT | CASSLTRGSYNSPLHF
NA | TRBJ1-1 | TRBV18 | TRBD1 | TGTGCCAGCTCAACCAGAGGGGGCGCTGGTGAAGCTTTCTTT | CASSTRGGAGEAFF
NA | TRBJ2-5 | TRBV5-1 | NA | TGCGCCAGCAGCTTGGCCAACTTACCCGGGGGGCTCGAGACCCAGTACTTC | CASSLANLPGGLETQYF
NA | TRBJ2-7 | TRBV5-1 | TRBD1 | TGCGCCAGCAGCAGATCGGGACAGGGGGCCTACGAGCAGTACTTC | CASSRSGQGAYEQYF
NA | TRBJ1-6 | TRBV28 | NA | TGTGCCAGCAGTTCCGGGGGGGGGAATTCACCCCTCCACTTT | CASSSGGGNSPLHF
few | TRBJ1-3 | TRBV5-6 | NA | TGTGCCAGCAGTGGTGACCGGGGCTCTGGAAACACCATATATTTT | CASSGDRGSGNTIYF
NA | TRBJ2-1 | TRBV7-9 | NA | TGTGCCAGCAGCCCCCGCCCCCTCACTAGCTTCCTGTACAATGAGCAGTTCTTC | CASSPRPLTSFLYNEQFF
NA | TRBJ2-2 | TRBV5-1 | TRBD1 | TGCGCCAGCAGGGGACAGGCGAACACCGGGGAGCTGTTTTTT | CASRGQANTGELFF
NA | TRBJ2-4 | TRBV4-1 | NA | TGCGCCAGCAGCCAAGTGGAGAGTGGCGGAAACATTCAGTACTTC | CASSQVESGGNIQYF
NA | TRBJ2-5 | TRBV5-6 | TRBD1 | TGTGCCAGCAGCTTAAGATCCGGGACAGGGGAAGAGACCCAGTACTTC | CASSLRSGTGEETQYF
NA | TRBJ2-1 | TRBV29-1 | TRBD2 | TGCAGCGCCGGGACTAGCGGATACAATGAGCAGTTCTTC | CSAGTSGYNEQFF
few | TRBJ1-5 | TRBV6-5 | TRBD1 | TGTGCCAGCAGTAGGGGACAGGGTGGCAATCAGCCCCAGCATTTT | CASSRGQGGNQPQHF
once | TRBJ1-5 | TRBV16 | NA | TGTGCCAGCAGCCAAACGCGGTCTCAGCCCCAGCATTTT | CASSQTRSQPQHF
NA | TRBJ2-3 | TRBV11-2 | NA | TGTGCCAGCAGCCGCGGGGGCTGGGTAGATACGCAGTATTTT | CASSRGGWVDTQYF
NA | TRBJ2-7 | TRBV11-2 | NA | TGTGCCAGCAGCTTAGGAGGATTCACCTACGAGCAGTACTTC | CASSLGGFTYEQYF
once | TRBJ1-1 | TRBV30 | NA | TGTGCCTGGAGAAGGGGATTCCTGAACACTGAAGCTTTCTTT | CAWRRGFLNTEAFF
NA | TRBJ2-7 | TRBV30 | TRBD1 | TGTGCCTGGAACAGGGGCTACGAGCAGTACTTC | CAWNRGYEQYF
NA | TRBJ2-2 | TRBV25-1 | TRBD2 | TGTGCCAGCAGGGGACTAGCGGGGGGGCAGCGCACCGGGGAGCTGTTTTTT | CASRGLAGGQRTGELFF
NA | TRBJ2-5 | TRBV7-2 | NA | TGTGCCAGCAGCTCTCTAGGTCCAGAGACCCAGTACTTC | CASSSLGPETQYF
NA | TRBJ1-1 | TRBV6-5 | NA | TGTGCCAGCAGTTACTTTACAGGTCCCCCTTTCTTT | CASSYFTGPPFF
NA | TRBJ1-5 | TRBV5-8 | NA | TGTGCCAGCAGCTTGGGTTACAGGGTAGATCAGCCCCAGCATTTT | CASSLGYRVDQPQHF
few | TRBJ1-1 | TRBV21-1 | NA | TGTGCCAGCAGCAAAACGGGCGACAGGGGAAGGGGTGGGGACACTGAAGCTTTCTTT | CASSKTGDRGRGGDTEAFF
NA | TRBJ1-1 | TRBV5-1 | NA | TGCGCCAGCAGCTTGGGTGGACAGCCCCCGAGGAACACTGAAGCTTTCTTT | CASSLGGQPPRNTEAFF
NA | TRBJ2-1 | TRBV18 | TRBD2 | TGTGCCAGCTCACCGGGACTAGTTCGCGATGAGCAGTTCTTC | CASSPGLVRDEQFF
few | TRBJ2-7 | TRBV5-8 | NA | TGTGCCAGCAGCGACCCGTACGGGGAGCAGTACTTC | CASSDPYGEQYF
NA | TRBJ2-2 | TRBV6-4 | TRBD2 | TGTGCCAGCAGTGCGGAAGCGGGGGGCACCGGGGAGCTGTTTTTT | CASSAEAGGTGELFF
few | TRBJ1-4 | TRBV5-1 | TRBD1 | TGCGCCAGCAGCCTAGGGGGCGCTCTTGAAAAACTGTTTTTT | CASSLGGALEKLFF
NA | TRBJ2-1 | TRBV6-6 | NA | TGTGCCAGCAGTTACAGGGGGGGGCCAGACAATGAGCAGTTCTTC | CASSYRGGPDNEQFF
NA | TRBJ1-3 | TRBV4-3 | NA | TGCGCCAGCAGCCAAGAGGTGGCACCGGGAAACACCATATATTTT | CASSQEVAPGNTIYF
NA | TRBJ1-2 | TRBV9 | NA | TGTGCCAGCAATACTAACTATGGCTACACCTTC | CASNTNYGYTF
NA | TRBJ1-1 | TRBV30 | NA | TGTGCCTGGAGTTCCGACACTGAAGCTTTCTTT | CAWSSDTEAFF
NA | TRBJ2-7 | TRBV19 | NA | TGTGCCAGTAGTATAAGGCAGGGGATTACCTACGAGCAGTACTTC | CASSIRQGITYEQYF
once | TRBJ1-6 | TRBV7-2 | TRBD1 | TGTGCCAGCAGCTTGGGACAGGGGGGCAATTCACCCCTCCACTTT | CASSLGQGGNSPLHF
NA | TRBJ2-7 | TRBV5-1 | TRBD2 | TGCGCCAGCAGCGCGGGAGGGGGGGGATACGAGCAGTACTTC | CASSAGGGGYEQYF
few | TRBJ1-5 | TRBV2 | NA | TGTGCCAGCAGTGAGGAGGGAGTGGGTCAGCCCCAGCATTTT | CASSEEGVGQPQHF
NA | TRBJ2-7 | TRBV18 | TRBD1 | TGTGCCAGCTCACCCGGGACAGGGCGAAGCGAGCAGTACTTC | CASSPGTGRSEQYF
once | TRBJ1-1 | TRBV27 | NA | TGTGCCAGCAGCTACAACGCCGGGAAGAACACTGAAGCTTTCTTT | CASSYNAGKNTEAFF
NA | TRBJ1-1 | TRBV5-1 | TRBD1 | TGCGCCAGCAGCTTGTATCAGGGGGCTGGGGGCACTGAAGCTTTCTTT | CASSLYQGAGGTEAFF
NA | TRBJ1-4 | TRBV6-5 | NA | TGTGCCAGCAGTTACTCGATGGGGAGGGGGGATGAAAAACTGTTTTTT | CASSYSMGRGDEKLFF
NA | TRBJ1-2 | TRBV28 | NA | TGTGCCAGCAGTTTAGAGCGGACGCTCTATGGCTACACCTTC | CASSLERTLYGYTF
NA | TRBJ1-4 | TRBV6-6 | TRBD1 | TGTGCCAGCAAGGACAGGTGGAATGAAAAACTGTTTTTT | CASKDRWNEKLFF
NA | TRBJ1-2 | TRBV6-1 | TRBD1 | TGTGCCAGCAACGACAGGGTGGGTGGCTACACCTTC | CASNDRVGGYTF
NA | TRBJ2-3 | TRBV10-3 | TRBD2 | TGTGCCATCAGATCGGGACTAGCGGGGGGCACCTATAGCACAGATACGCAGTATTTT | CAIRSGLAGGTYSTDTQYF
once | TRBJ2-1 | TRBV6-1 | TRBD1 | TGTGCCAGCAGCCGGGACAGGGGGTCCCCCAGGGAGCAGTTCTTC | CASSRDRGSPREQFF
NA | TRBJ1-2 | TRBV6-1 | TRBD1 | TGTGCCAGCAGTGAATCCTCTTCCGGGACAGCTTATGGCTACACCTTC | CASSESSSGTAYGYTF
NA | TRBJ2-3 | TRBV15 | NA | TGTGCCACCAGCAGCCGGTTGGTAAAAAGCACAGATACGCAGTATTTT | CATSSRLVKSTDTQYF
NA | TRBJ1-6 | TRBV6-5 | TRBD1 | TGTGCCAGCAGTTACTCGAGGGACAGGGTTGGGTCACCCCTCCACTTT | CASSYSRDRVGSPLHF
NA | TRBJ2-5 | TRBV6-5 | NA | TGTGCCAGCAGTTACCTTTGGGCCCTTAAGGAGACCCAGTACTTC | CASSYLWALKETQYF
few | TRBJ1-1 | TRBV10-3 | NA | TGTGCCATCAGTGCATCAAACACTGAAGCTTTCTTT | CAISASNTEAFF
NA | TRBJ1-4 | TRBV5-1 | NA | TGCGCCAGCAGCTTCCCAGATGAAAAACTGTTTTTT | CASSFPDEKLFF
once | TRBJ1-6 | TRBV5-4 | TRBD1 | TGTGCCAGCAGCTTGCAACAGGGGAATTCACCCCTCCACTTT | CASSLQQGNSPLHF
NA | TRBJ1-6 | TRBV19 | TRBD1 | TGTGCCAGTAGTACGCGGACAGGGTCGGGAAATTCACCCCTCCACTTT | CASSTRTGSGNSPLHF
few | TRBJ1-4 | TRBV5-6 | NA | TGTGCCAGCAGCTTAGGGGTTGTGGACATGGAACTGTTTTTT | CASSLGVVDMELFF